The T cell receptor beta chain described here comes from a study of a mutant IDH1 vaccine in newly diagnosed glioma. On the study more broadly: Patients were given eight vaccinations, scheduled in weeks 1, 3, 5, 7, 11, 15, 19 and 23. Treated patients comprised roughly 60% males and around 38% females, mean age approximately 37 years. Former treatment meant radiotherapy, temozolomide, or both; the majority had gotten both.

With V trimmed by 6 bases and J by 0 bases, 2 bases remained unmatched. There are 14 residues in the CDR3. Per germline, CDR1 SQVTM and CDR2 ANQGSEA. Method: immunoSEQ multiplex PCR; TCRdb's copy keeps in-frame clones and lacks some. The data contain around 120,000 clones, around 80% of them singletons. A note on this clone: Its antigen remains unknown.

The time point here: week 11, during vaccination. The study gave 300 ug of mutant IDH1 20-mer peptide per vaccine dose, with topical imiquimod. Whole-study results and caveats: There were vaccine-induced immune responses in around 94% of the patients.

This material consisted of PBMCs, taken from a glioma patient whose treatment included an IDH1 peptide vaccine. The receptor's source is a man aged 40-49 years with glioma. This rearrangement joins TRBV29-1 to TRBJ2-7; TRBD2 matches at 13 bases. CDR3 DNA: TGCAGCGTGCGACTAGCGGGAGGCTCCTACGAGCAGTACTTC. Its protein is CSVRLAGGSYEQYF.